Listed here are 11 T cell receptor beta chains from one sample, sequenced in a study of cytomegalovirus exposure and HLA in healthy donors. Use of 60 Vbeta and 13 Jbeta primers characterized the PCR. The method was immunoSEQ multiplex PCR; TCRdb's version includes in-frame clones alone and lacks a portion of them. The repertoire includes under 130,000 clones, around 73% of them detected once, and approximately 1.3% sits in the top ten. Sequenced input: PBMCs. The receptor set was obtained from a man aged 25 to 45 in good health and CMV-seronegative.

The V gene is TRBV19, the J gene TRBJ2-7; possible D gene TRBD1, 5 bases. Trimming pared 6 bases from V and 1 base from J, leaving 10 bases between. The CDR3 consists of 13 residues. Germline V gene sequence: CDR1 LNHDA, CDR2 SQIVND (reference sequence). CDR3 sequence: CASRETDSYEQYF. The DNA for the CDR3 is TGTGCCAGTAGGGAGACAGATTCCTACGAGCAGTACTTC.

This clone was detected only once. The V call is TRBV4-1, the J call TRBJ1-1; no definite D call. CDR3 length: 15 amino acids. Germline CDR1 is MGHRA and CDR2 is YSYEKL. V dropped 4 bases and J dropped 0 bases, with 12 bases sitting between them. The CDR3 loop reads CASSPRESVNTEAFF. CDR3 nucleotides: TGCGCCAGCAGCCCCCGGGAGAGTGTGAACACTGAAGCTTTCTTT.

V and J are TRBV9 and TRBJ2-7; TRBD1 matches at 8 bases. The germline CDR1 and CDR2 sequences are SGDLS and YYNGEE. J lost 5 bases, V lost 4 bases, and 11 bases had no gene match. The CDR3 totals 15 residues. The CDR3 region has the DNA TGTGCCAGCAGCCTAGAGCAGGGGGCGCGGAACGAGCAGTACTTC. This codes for CASSLEQGARNEQYF. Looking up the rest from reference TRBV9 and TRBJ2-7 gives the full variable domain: DSGVTQTPKHLITATGQRVTLRCSPRSGDLSVYWYQQSLDQGLQFLIQYYNGEERAKGNILERFSAQQFPDLHSELNLSSLELGDSALYFCASSLEQGARNEQYFGPGTRLTVT.

The CDR3 loop is CASSLGQGAGYGYTF. Written as DNA, the CDR3 is TGCGCCAGCAGCTTGGGACAGGGGGCTGGCTATGGCTACACCTTC. This chain connects TRBV5-1 to TRBJ1-2, with 10 nucleotides matching TRBD1. Germline V gives CDR1 SGHRS, CDR2 YFSETQ. This CDR3 is built from 15 residues. J gave up 4 bases and V 0 bases, and 3 bases lay outside the gene matches.

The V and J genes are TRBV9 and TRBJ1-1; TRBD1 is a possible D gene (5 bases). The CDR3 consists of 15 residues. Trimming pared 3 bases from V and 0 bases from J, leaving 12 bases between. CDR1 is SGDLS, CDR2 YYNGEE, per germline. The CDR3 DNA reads TGTGCCAGCAGCGCTCTCCCGGACATGAACACTGAAGCTTTCTTT. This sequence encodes CASSALPDMNTEAFF.

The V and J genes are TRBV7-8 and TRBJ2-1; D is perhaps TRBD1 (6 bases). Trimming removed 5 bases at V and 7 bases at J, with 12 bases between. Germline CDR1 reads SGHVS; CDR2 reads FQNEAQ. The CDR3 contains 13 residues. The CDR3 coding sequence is TGTGCCAGCAGCCATCGACAGGCGAATGAGCAGTTCTTC. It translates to CASSHRQANEQFF.

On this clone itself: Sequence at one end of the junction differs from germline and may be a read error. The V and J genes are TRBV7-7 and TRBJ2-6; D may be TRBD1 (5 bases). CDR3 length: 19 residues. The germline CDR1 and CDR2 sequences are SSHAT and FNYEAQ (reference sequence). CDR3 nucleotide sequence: TGTGCTAGCAGACATGGAGACAGTTACTTCAGCTCTGGGGCCAACGTCCTGACTTTC. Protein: CASRHGDSYFSSGANVLTF.

The CDR3 reads CASSTRSGTGREKLFF. The CDR3 bases are TGCGCCAGCAGCACCCGGTCAGGGACAGGGAGGGAAAAACTGTTTTTT. The rearrangement links TRBV4-3 to TRBJ1-4; 9 bases fit TRBD1. V shed 5 bases and J 8 bases; nucleotides not matched to a gene: 12. The CDR3 covers 16 residues. CDR1 and CDR2 (germline): LGHNA, YSLEER.

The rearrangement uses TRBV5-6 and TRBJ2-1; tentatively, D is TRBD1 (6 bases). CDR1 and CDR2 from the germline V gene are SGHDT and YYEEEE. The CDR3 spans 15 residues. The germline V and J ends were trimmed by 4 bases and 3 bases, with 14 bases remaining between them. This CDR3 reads CASSDGSRGYNEQFF. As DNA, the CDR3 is TGTGCCAGCAGCGATGGAAGCAGGGGCTACAATGAGCAGTTCTTC.

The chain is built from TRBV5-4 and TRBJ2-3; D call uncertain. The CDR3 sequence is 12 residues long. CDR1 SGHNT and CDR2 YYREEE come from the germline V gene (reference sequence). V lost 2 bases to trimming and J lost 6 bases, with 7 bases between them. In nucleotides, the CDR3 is TGTGCCAGCAGCTTCCGCGAGGATACGCAGTATTTT. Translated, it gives CASSFREDTQYF.

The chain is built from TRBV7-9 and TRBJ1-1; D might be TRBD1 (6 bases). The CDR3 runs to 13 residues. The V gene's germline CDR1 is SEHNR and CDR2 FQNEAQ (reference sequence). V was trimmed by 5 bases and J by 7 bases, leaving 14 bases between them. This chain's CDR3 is CASSNNRVYEAFF. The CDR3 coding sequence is TGTGCCAGCAGCAACAACAGGGTCTATGAAGCTTTCTTT.